This T cell receptor beta chain is drawn from a study of CD8 T cells in Susac syndrome. An input of roughly 0.5 to 1 ug of RNA was subjected to reverse transcription using random hexamers. TCRdb re-analysed the immunoSEQ multiplex PCR reads in MiXCR, keeping a single row per CDR3 protein. The table records around 300,000 distinct CDR3 sequences, roughly 90% of them present only once. The CDR3 sequence is 14 residues long. Germline values: CDR1 MNHEY, CDR2 SVGEGT. The trim removed 7 bases at V and 5 bases at J, leaving 8 bases unmatched. This clonotype has a handful of counts. The sample comprised CD8+ T cells from PBMCs. The J gene is TRBJ2-7, the V gene TRBV6-2 or TRBV6-3, with 10 bases aligning to TRBD1. The receptor's source is a human donor with multiple sclerosis. The CDR3 coding sequence is TGTGCCAGCACCGCAGGACAGGGGGGGCACGAGCAGTACTTC. This translates into CASTAGQGGHEQYF.